A selection of T cell receptor beta chains follows, all from one sample in a study of blood T cell repertoires in COVID-19. The method was immunoSEQ multiplex PCR; TCRdb's version includes in-frame clones alone and lacks a portion of them. The table has just under 350,000 clones, 65% to 85% seen once. Sample: peripheral blood. The source is a man under 40 with active or convalescent COVID-19. Each CDR3 is given with its conserved first and last residue. The order of the fields is V gene, J gene, CDR3 protein.

v_call: TRBV29-1
j_call: TRBJ2-1
cdr3_aa: CSGTLGLATDEQFF

v_call: TRBV14
j_call: TRBJ2-5
cdr3_aa: CASSHSGRGAKTQYF

v_call: TRBV5-5
j_call: TRBJ2-7
cdr3_aa: CASSSAGATYEQYF

v_call: TRBV2
j_call: TRBJ1-1
cdr3_aa: CASSDRGTNTEAFF

v_call: TRBV28
j_call: TRBJ1-2
cdr3_aa: CASRPSRGSNYGYTF

v_call: TRBV28
j_call: TRBJ1-2
cdr3_aa: CASSAGPNYGYTF

v_call: TRBV19
j_call: TRBJ2-7
cdr3_aa: CASSPPPGTATYEQYF

v_call: TRBV19
j_call: TRBJ2-7
cdr3_aa: CASSGGRVYEQYF

v_call: TRBV24-1
j_call: TRBJ2-5
cdr3_aa: CATSDPGQRATQYF

v_call: TRBV4-2
j_call: TRBJ1-2
cdr3_aa: CASSQDGAKLYGYTF

v_call: TRBV30
j_call: TRBJ1-3
cdr3_aa: CAWSVPGTGGNTIYF

v_call: TRBV24-1
j_call: TRBJ2-3
cdr3_aa: CATSDLRIGGQGYDTQYF

v_call: TRBV12-3/TRBV12-4
j_call: TRBJ2-3
cdr3_aa: CASNLDSSDTQYF